Sequencing of this TCR beta chain was carried out in a study of beta chain features in type 1 diabetes. Expressed TCRB transcripts got sequenced, as all isolated RNA was reverse transcribed. The repertoire was sequenced with immunoSEQ multiplex PCR; TCRdb's copy has only in-frame clones and lacks some. In the table there are around 500,000 clones, approximately 10% of which are singletons. V was shortened by 4 bases and J by 6 bases, with 19 bases between the two germline ends. Germline V gene sequence: CDR1 SGHRS, CDR2 YFSETQ. The CDR3 contains 15 residues. This clone was counted only a few times. The J gene is TRBJ1-2, the V gene TRBV5-1, with D tentatively TRBD1 (5 bases). Input material: naive CD4+ T cells from blood. The sequence derives from a woman under 30 in good health. The chain's CDR3 is CASSPKTEYPDGYTF. CDR3 DNA sequence: TGCGCCAGCAGCCCAAAGACAGAGTACCCGGATGGCTACACCTTC.